This T cell receptor beta chain was retrieved from a study of blood T cell repertoires in COVID-19. Authors' analysis steps: Estimated nucleated cell counts came from reference gene primer amplification. Libraries were prepared by immunoSEQ multiplex PCR; TCRdb keeps only in-frame clonotypes and omits some of them. V and J calls and clone size are as listed in that table; D and trimming were resolved from the DNA. The sample has about 150,000 clones, roughly four fifths seen once; the top ten hold around 7.7%. All enrollees were roughly 18 to 100 years old and from approximately 25 US areas. Self-reported history from a screening survey and questionnaire set each donor's cohort. The receptor was derived from a man aged 45-65 years who had recovered from COVID-19. The specimen was PBMCs or T cells enriched from blood (not recorded which).

CDR3: CAKQGGTTTDTQYF. CDR3 coding DNA: TGTGCCAAACAAGGGGGGACTACAACAGATACGCAGTATTTT. The V gene is TRBV2, the J gene TRBJ2-3; weak D call: TRBD2 (7 bases). Looked up from germline, CDR1 is SNHLY and CDR2 is FYNNEI. Trimming removed 10 bases at V and 3 bases at J, with 17 bases between. This CDR3 contains 14 residues.